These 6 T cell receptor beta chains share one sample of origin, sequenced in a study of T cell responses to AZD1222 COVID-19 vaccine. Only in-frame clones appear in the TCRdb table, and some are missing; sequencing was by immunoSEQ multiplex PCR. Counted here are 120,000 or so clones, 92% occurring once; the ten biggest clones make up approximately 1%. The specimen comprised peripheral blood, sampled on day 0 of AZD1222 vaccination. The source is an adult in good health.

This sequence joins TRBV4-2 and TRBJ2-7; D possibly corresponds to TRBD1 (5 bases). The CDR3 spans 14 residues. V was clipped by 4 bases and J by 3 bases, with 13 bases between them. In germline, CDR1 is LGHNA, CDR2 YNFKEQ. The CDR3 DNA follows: TGTGCCAGCAGCCTAAAAGGCAGGGTCTACGAGCAGTACTTC. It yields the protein CASSLKGRVYEQYF.

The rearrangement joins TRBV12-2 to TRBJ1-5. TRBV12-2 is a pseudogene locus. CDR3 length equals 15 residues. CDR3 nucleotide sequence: TGTGCAAGTCGCTTAGAAGCCCGGGCCGGTCAGCCCCAGCATTTT. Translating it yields CASRLEARAGQPQHF.

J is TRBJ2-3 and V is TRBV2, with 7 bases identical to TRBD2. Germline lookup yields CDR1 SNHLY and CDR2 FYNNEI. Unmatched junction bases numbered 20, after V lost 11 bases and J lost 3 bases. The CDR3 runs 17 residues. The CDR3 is CASYPRASGRGTDTQYF. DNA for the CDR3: TGTGCCTCCTACCCAAGGGCTAGCGGACGAGGGACAGATACGCAGTATTTT.

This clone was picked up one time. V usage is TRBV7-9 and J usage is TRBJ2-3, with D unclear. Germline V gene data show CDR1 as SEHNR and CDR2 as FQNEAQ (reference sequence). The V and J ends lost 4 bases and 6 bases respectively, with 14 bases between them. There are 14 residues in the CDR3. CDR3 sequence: CASSSSLGYDTQYF. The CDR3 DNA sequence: TGTGCCAGCAGCTCATCGCTGGGGTATGATACGCAGTATTTT.

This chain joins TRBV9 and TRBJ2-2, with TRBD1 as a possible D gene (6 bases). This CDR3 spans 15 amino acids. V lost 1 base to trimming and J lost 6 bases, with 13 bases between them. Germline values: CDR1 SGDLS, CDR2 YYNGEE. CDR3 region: CASSVLARGAGELFF. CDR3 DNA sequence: TGTGCCAGCAGCGTACTTGCCAGGGGAGCCGGGGAGCTGTTTTTT.

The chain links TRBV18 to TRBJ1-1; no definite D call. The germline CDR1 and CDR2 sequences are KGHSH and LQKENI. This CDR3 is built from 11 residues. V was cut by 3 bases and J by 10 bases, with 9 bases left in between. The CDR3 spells CASSPGSRAFF. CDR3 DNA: TGTGCCAGCTCACCCGGGAGTAGAGCTTTCTTT.